Listed below are T cell receptor beta chains from one sample, sequenced in a study of cytomegalovirus exposure and HLA in healthy donors. Generated by immunoSEQ multiplex PCR, the TCRdb table keeps only in-frame clones and is missing some. The sample lists about 150,000 clones, approximately 60% occurring once. The sample consisted of PBMCs. These receptors were taken from a woman in her sixties in good health and CMV-seropositive. CDR3s include the opening cysteine and the closing phenylalanine or tryptophan. The order of the fields is V gene, D gene, clone size, J gene, CDR3 protein, CDR3 DNA. A D gene is named only where the DNA matches it firmly. Only some rows state a clone size, as once, few, many or a class for expanded clones.

TRBV4-2	.	.	TRBJ2-3	CASSQEVGTGMTDTQYF	TGTGCCAGCAGCCAAGAGGTCGGAACAGGGATGACAGATACGCAGTATTTT
TRBV9	TRBD2	.	TRBJ2-1	CASSVETGTSGIGEQFF	TGTGCCAGCAGCGTAGAGACCGGGACTAGCGGGATCGGTGAGCAGTTCTTC
TRBV28	TRBD2	.	TRBJ2-2	CASRYGLAGVIGELFF	TGTGCCAGCAGATATGGACTAGCGGGAGTCATCGGGGAGCTGTTTTTT
TRBV19	.	.	TRBJ2-3	CARPRGCSTDTQYF	TGTGCCAGGCCTAGGGGATGCTCCACAGATACGCAGTATTTT
TRBV7-3	TRBD1	.	TRBJ2-7	CASSSQTGPSYEQYF	TGTGCCAGCAGCTCACAGACAGGGCCCTCCTACGAGCAGTACTTC
TRBV19	.	.	TRBJ1-6	CATSFATVNSPLHF	TGTGCCACCTCGTTCGCGACAGTCAATTCACCCCTCCACTTT
TRBV2	.	.	TRBJ1-2	CASSDIWATPSGYTF	TGTGCCAGCAGTGACATCTGGGCAACGCCTAGCGGCTACACCTTC
TRBV28	.	.	TRBJ2-6	CASSLVSSRSGANVLTF	TGTGCCAGCAGTTTGGTTAGCTCCCGCTCTGGGGCCAACGTCCTGACTTTC
TRBV15	TRBD1	.	TRBJ1-2	CATSRDTGGIDGYTF	TGTGCCACCAGCAGAGATACAGGGGGCATCGACGGCTACACCTTC
TRBV4-3	.	.	TRBJ1-1	CASSQGGGIFTEAFF	TGCGCCAGCAGCCAAGGGGGGGGCATCTTTACTGAAGCTTTCTTT
TRBV7-9	.	.	TRBJ2-2	CASSLARNTGELFF	TGTGCCAGCAGCTTAGCCAGGAACACCGGGGAGCTGTTTTTT
TRBV2	.	.	TRBJ2-7	CALSRDTGDYEQYF	TGTGCCCTTAGTAGGGACACCGGGGACTACGAGCAGTACTTC
TRBV5-8	.	.	TRBJ2-4	CASSSGTKSIQYF	TGTGCCAGCAGCTCGGGGACAAAGAGCATACAGTACTTC
TRBV7-6	.	.	TRBJ1-3	CASRPGTNSGNTIYF	TGTGCCAGCAGGCCGGGGACTAACTCTGGAAACACCATATATTTT
TRBV21-1	.	.	TRBJ2-7	CASSKKRISGTYEQYF	TGTGCCAGCAGCAAAAAGAGAATTTCAGGAACCTACGAGCAGTACTTC
TRBV28	TRBD2	.	TRBJ2-7	CASALTSGSYEQYF	TGTGCCAGCGCCTTGACTAGCGGGTCCTACGAGCAGTACTTC
TRBV4-1	TRBD2	.	TRBJ2-1	CASSQGRSGLAGYNEQFF	TGCGCCAGCAGCCAAGGCCGGTCGGGACTAGCGGGCTACAATGAGCAGTTCTTC
TRBV7-7	.	.	TRBJ1-1	CASSLGANTEAFF	TGTGCCAGCAGCTTAGGGGCGAACACTGAAGCTTTCTTT
TRBV5-6	TRBD2	.	TRBJ2-3	CASSDTIRGSYEDTQYF	TGTGCCAGCAGCGACACCATACGCGGGAGTTATGAAGATACGCAGTATTTT
TRBV15	.	.	TRBJ2-5	CATSLRHSTGLETQYF	TGTGCCACCAGCTTACGACACTCTACAGGGTTAGAGACCCAGTACTTC
TRBV15	TRBD1	.	TRBJ2-7	CATSAETGVTYEQYF	TGTGCCACCAGCGCGGAGACAGGGGTGACCTACGAGCAGTACTTC
TRBV11-2	.	.	TRBJ2-6	CASSLGLAGANVLTF	TGTGCCAGCAGCTTAGGGCTAGCTGGGGCCAACGTCCTGACTTTC
TRBV10-3	.	once	TRBJ1-1	CAISETQASEAFF	TGTGCCATCAGTGAGACACAGGCGTCTGAAGCTTTCTTT
TRBV7-9	.	.	TRBJ2-1	CASSRVDEQFF	TGTGCCAGCAGCCGGGTTGATGAGCAGTTCTTC
TRBV13	TRBD1	.	TRBJ2-3	CASSGGQGARDTQYF	TGTGCCAGCAGCGGGGGACAGGGGGCTCGGGATACGCAGTATTTT
TRBV7-8	.	.	TRBJ2-7	CASSGRRAYEQYF	TGTGCCAGCAGCGGAAGACGGGCCTACGAGCAGTACTTC
TRBV5-1	TRBD2	.	TRBJ2-4	CASSLGTSGPLAKNIQYF	TGCGCCAGCAGCTTAGGGACTAGCGGGCCTCTAGCCAAAAACATTCAGTACTTC
TRBV11-2	TRBD1	.	TRBJ1-2	CASSQQGADYGYTF	TGTGCCAGCAGCCAACAGGGGGCTGACTATGGCTACACCTTC
TRBV9	.	few	TRBJ2-5	CASSSQGRERREETQYF	TGTGCCAGCAGCTCCCAGGGGCGGGAGCGCCGGGAGGAGACCCAGTACTTC
TRBV28	.	.	TRBJ2-7	CATLRSSYEQYF	TGTGCCACCCTACGGAGCTCCTACGAGCAGTACTTC
TRBV7-3	TRBD2	.	TRBJ2-2	CASSLEAGVGTGELFF	TGTGCCAGCAGCTTAGAAGCGGGAGTCGGTACCGGGGAGCTGTTTTTT
TRBV19	.	.	TRBJ2-7	CASSIIAGASSSYEQYF	TGTGCCAGTAGTATTATTGCGGGGGCGTCGAGCTCCTACGAGCAGTACTTC
TRBV15	.	.	TRBJ2-7	CATSRDSSRAYEQYF	TGTGCCACCAGCAGAGATAGTAGCAGGGCCTACGAGCAGTACTTC
TRBV7-9	TRBD2	.	TRBJ2-3	CASSLAGGTDTQYF	TGTGCCAGCAGCTTAGCGGGAGGGACAGATACGCAGTATTTT
TRBV5-4	TRBD2	.	TRBJ2-7	CASSLGGGRSYEQYF	TGTGCCAGCAGCTTGGGCGGCGGGAGGTCCTACGAGCAGTACTTC